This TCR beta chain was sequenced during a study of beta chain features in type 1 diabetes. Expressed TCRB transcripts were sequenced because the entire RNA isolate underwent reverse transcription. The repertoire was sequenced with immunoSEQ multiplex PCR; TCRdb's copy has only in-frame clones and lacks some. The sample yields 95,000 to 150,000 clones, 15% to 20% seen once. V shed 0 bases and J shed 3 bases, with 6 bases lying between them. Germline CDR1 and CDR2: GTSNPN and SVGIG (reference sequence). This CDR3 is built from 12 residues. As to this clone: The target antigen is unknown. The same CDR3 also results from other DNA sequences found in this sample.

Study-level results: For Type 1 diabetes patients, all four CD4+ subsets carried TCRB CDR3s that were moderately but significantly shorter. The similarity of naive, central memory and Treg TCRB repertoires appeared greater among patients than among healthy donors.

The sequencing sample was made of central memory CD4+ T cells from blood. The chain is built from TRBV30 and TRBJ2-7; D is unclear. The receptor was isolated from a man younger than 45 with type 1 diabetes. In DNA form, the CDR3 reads TGTGCCTGGAGTGTCATTGGCTACGAGCAGTACTTC. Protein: CAWSVIGYEQYF.